These 29 T cell receptor beta chains originate from one sample sequenced in a study of cytomegalovirus exposure and HLA in healthy donors. Vbeta (60) and Jbeta (13) primers were used in the PCR. Generated by immunoSEQ multiplex PCR, the TCRdb table keeps only in-frame clones and is missing some. The table has around 200,000 clones, approximately 82% seen once. Sample: PBMCs. The receptors stem from a girl aged 2-10 years in good health and CMV-seropositive.

The gene calls are TRBV6-1 and TRBJ1-3; 8 positions match TRBD1. Germline values: CDR1 MNHNS, CDR2 SASEGT. The length of the CDR3 is 13 residues. The trim removed 10 bases at V and 8 bases at J, leaving 10 bases unmatched. In nucleotides, the CDR3 is TGTGCCACCGAACCCGGACAGGGATACACCATATATTTT. Protein product: CATEPGQGYTIYF.

The chain combines TRBV28 with TRBJ1-2; weak D call: TRBD1 (5 bases). The V gene's germline CDR1 is MDHEN and CDR2 SYDVKM. The CDR3 loop spans 12 amino acids. V lost 0 bases and J 8 bases, leaving 7 bases between the germline ends. CDR3 region: CASSLWGQGYTF. Here the CDR3 DNA reads TGTGCCAGCAGTTTATGGGGGCAAGGCTACACCTTC.

V usage is TRBV7-3 and J usage is TRBJ1-4, with D maybe TRBD1 (6 bases). CDR1 is SGHTA and CDR2 is FQGTGA in the germline V gene. V lost 7 bases and J 6 bases, leaving 18 bases between the germline ends. The CDR3 runs 15 residues. The CDR3 spells CASTRTATYHEKLFF. As DNA, the CDR3 is TGTGCCAGCACCCGGACAGCTACCTACCATGAAAAACTGTTTTTT.

The chain carries TRBV19 and TRBJ1-1; D unresolved. V gave up 7 bases and J gave up 2 bases, with 23 bases separating them. Germline lookup yields CDR1 LNHDA and CDR2 SQIVND (reference sequence). This CDR3 contains 17 residues. CDR3 coding DNA: TGTGCCAGTACCCCCCGAGGGCGGTTAAGAATAAACACTGAAGCTTTCTTT. It codes for CASTPRGRLRINTEAFF.

This clone came up a few times. The CDR3 coding sequence is TGTGCCAGCAGGAAGAGTACAGCAGACACTGAAGCTTTCTTT. Amino acids: CASRKSTADTEAFF. The V gene is TRBV6-1, the J gene TRBJ1-1, with unresolved D. The V end lost 6 bases, the J end lost 3 bases, and 14 bases lay between the germline ends. This CDR3 has 14 residues. Germline lookup yields CDR1 MNHNS and CDR2 SASEGT.

As DNA, the CDR3 is TGTGCCAGCAGCTATCCTTCTGGGGCCAACGTCCTGACTTTC. This gives the protein CASSYPSGANVLTF. The genes are TRBV9 and TRBJ2-6, with D hard to call. Trimming stripped 4 bases from V and 1 base from J, with 6 bases between. Germline V gene lookup returns CDR1 SGDLS and CDR2 YYNGEE. The CDR3 is made up of 14 amino acids.

The V call is TRBV7-2, the J call TRBJ1-2; 7 bases are a match to TRBD1. Germline V lookup: CDR1 SGHTA, CDR2 FQGNSA. The CDR3 contains 13 residues. V was pared by 6 bases and J by 3 bases, with 4 bases of the junction left unmatched. The CDR3 is CASSRGGDYGYTF. Here the CDR3 DNA reads TGTGCCAGCAGTCGAGGGGGCGACTATGGCTACACCTTC.

This rearrangement joins TRBV11-3 to TRBJ2-1, with TRBD2 matching over 10 bases. V gave up 0 bases and J gave up 4 bases; unmatched junction bases: 6. CDR1 and CDR2 (germline): SGHNT, YENEEA. The CDR3 is 17 residues long. CDR3 sequence (DNA): TGTGCCAGCAGCTTAGATCGATCTAGCGGGGGTTACAATGAGCAGTTCTTC. This sequence encodes CASSLDRSSGGYNEQFF.

The V gene is TRBV19, the J gene TRBJ2-5, with D hard to call. The CDR3 is 13 residues long. Per germline, CDR1 LNHDA and CDR2 SQIVND (reference sequence). Trimming took off 3 bases at V and 5 bases at J, with 10 bases between the two ends. CDR3 in DNA: TGTGCCAGTAGTATTGAATCCCAGGAGACCCAGTACTTC. This codes for CASSIESQETQYF.

In this sample, this clone turned up once. CDR3 nucleotides: TGTGCCAGCTCACCAGATGGGACAGGAGCGTCTGGGGCCAACGTCCTGACTTTC. Translating it yields CASSPDGTGASGANVLTF. The V gene is TRBV18, the J gene TRBJ2-6; 8 bases map to TRBD1. The V and J ends lost 2 bases and 1 base, in that order; junction bases with no gene match: 7. Germline CDR1 KGHSH, CDR2 LQKENI. The CDR3 has 18 amino acids.

This CDR3 is CASSVSGANYGYTF. DNA of the CDR3: TGTGCCAGCAGCGTATCTGGAGCTAACTATGGCTACACCTTC. This sequence joins TRBV9 and TRBJ1-2, with D uncertain. The V gene's germline CDR1 is SGDLS and CDR2 YYNGEE. V was pared by 1 base and J by 0 bases, with 7 bases between. The CDR3 covers 14 residues.

The chain couples TRBV6-1 to TRBJ2-1, with 11 bases matching TRBD1. Germline V gene lookup returns CDR1 MNHNS and CDR2 SASEGT. CDR3 length: 15 residues. CDR3 amino acids: CVAEMGTGGFGEQFF. In DNA, the CDR3 is TGTGTAGCGGAAATGGGGACAGGGGGATTCGGTGAGCAGTTCTTC.

As for this clone: An end of the junction differs from the germline gene, which may be a read error. Other nucleotide sequences in the sample specify the same CDR3. V and J are TRBV6-5 and TRBJ1-1; 9 nucleotides agree with TRBD1. The length of the CDR3 is 14 residues. The germline CDR1 and CDR2 sequences are MNHEY and SVGAGI. The CDR3 sequence: CASRGQGVLAEAFF. CDR3 bases: TGTGCCAGCAGGGGACAGGGTGTTCTGGCTGAAGCTTTTTTT.

CDR3 amino acids: CASSDNGHLIMNTEAFF. For the CDR3, the DNA is TGTGCCAGCAGCGACAATGGACACCTAATTATGAACACTGAAGCTTTCTTT. The chain employs TRBV5-4 and TRBJ1-1; weak D call: TRBD1 (5 bases). Trimming removed 4 bases from V and 0 bases from J, with 19 bases in between. Germline-derived CDR1 and CDR2 are SGHNT and YYREEE (reference sequence). The CDR3 sequence is 17 residues long. Based on the CDR3 plus reference TRBV5-4 and TRBJ1-1, the full variable domain is ETGVTQSPTHLIKTRGQQVTLRCSSQSGHNTVSWYQQALGQGPQFIFQYYREEENGRGNFPPRFSGLQFPNYSSELNVNALELDDSALYLCASSDNGHLIMNTEAFFGQGTRLTVV.

The V gene is TRBV6-5, the J gene TRBJ2-7, with D tentatively TRBD1 (5 bases). Deletions cut 0 bases from V and 4 bases from J, with 10 bases between. The CDR3 contains 14 residues. Germline V CDR1 and CDR2: MNHEY, SVGAGI. CDR3: CASSYSMNRYEQYF. In DNA form, the CDR3 reads TGTGCCAGCAGTTACTCGATGAACAGGTACGAGCAGTACTTC.

This clone was observed a handful of times. The rearrangement uses TRBV29-1 and TRBJ1-1, with D unresolved. From germline, CDR1 is SQVTM and CDR2 ANQGSEA. The CDR3 runs to 12 residues. Trimming took 1 base from V and 5 from J, leaving 8 bases between them. In DNA form, the CDR3 reads TGCAGCGTTGAAGCTCTGAGGACTGAAGCTTTCTTT. Translated: CSVEALRTEAFF.

This rearrangement joins TRBV27 to TRBJ2-7; 7 nucleotides agree with TRBD1. Germline V gene sequence: CDR1 MNHEY, CDR2 SMNVEV (reference sequence). The ends lost 6 bases at V and 3 bases at J; junction bases unmatched: 11. This CDR3 contains 15 residues. CDR3 coding DNA: TGTGCCAGCAGAACTTATCGGGACAGAAACTACGAGCAGTACTTC. This encodes CASRTYRDRNYEQYF.

This sequence joins TRBV29-1 and TRBJ2-1; D unresolved. Germline loops: CDR1 SQVTM, CDR2 ANQGSEA. This CDR3 region has 11 residues. The V end lost 3 bases, the J end lost 10 bases, and 10 bases lay between the germline ends. The CDR3 sequence: CSVESLREQFF. Here the CDR3 DNA reads TGCAGCGTTGAGAGCCTGAGGGAGCAGTTCTTC.

V gene TRBV6-5 combines with J gene TRBJ2-5, with TRBD2 matching over 12 bases. Germline V CDR1 and CDR2: MNHEY, SVGAGI. The V gene end was trimmed by 5 bases and the J gene end by 6 bases; junction bases not matched to a gene: 4. The CDR3 is made up of 14 amino acids. This chain's CDR3 is CASSTSGGPQTQYF. The CDR3 DNA reads as TGTGCCAGCAGTACTAGCGGGGGGCCCCAGACCCAGTACTTC.

The chain has TRBV18 and TRBJ1-2; TRBD1 is a possible D gene (6 bases). V lost 2 bases to trimming and J lost 6 bases, with 10 bases between them. Germline V gives CDR1 KGHSH, CDR2 LQKENI. The CDR3 has 13 amino acids. CDR3 sequence: CASSPSGADGYTF. The CDR3 DNA reads TGTGCCAGCTCACCATCAGGGGCCGATGGCTACACCTTC.

The chain couples TRBV11-2 to TRBJ1-1; 10 bases align to TRBD1. Germline lookup yields CDR1 SGHAT and CDR2 FQNNGV. V was clipped by 5 bases and J by 7 bases; unmatched bases: 10. CDR3 length: 15 amino acids. As DNA, the CDR3 is TGTGCCAGCAGCCCTGGGACAGGGGTCCCCCGTGAAGCTTTCTTT. As protein: CASSPGTGVPREAFF. Full variable domain (rest looked up from reference TRBV11-2 and TRBJ1-1): EAGVAQSPRYKIIEKRQSVAFWCNPISGHATLYWYQQILGQGPKLLIQFQNNGVVDDSQLPKDRFSAERLKGVDSTLKIQPAKLEDSAVYLCASSPGTGVPREAFFGQGTRLTVV.

The chain employs TRBV28 and TRBJ1-2, with 7 bases aligning to TRBD1. This CDR3 spans 14 amino acids. V lost 4 bases to trimming and J lost 4 bases; unmatched junction nucleotides: 6. Germline V gene sequence: CDR1 MDHEN, CDR2 SYDVKM. The DNA for the CDR3 is TGTGCCAGCAGTTCAGGGGGAGCTGGCTATGGCTACACCTTC. This gives the protein CASSSGGAGYGYTF.

CDR3 in DNA: TGTGCCAGCAGTTTAGTAAGGGGGCTTTTAACAAACACCATATATTTT. Protein product: CASSLVRGLLTNTIYF. The chain employs TRBV28 and TRBJ1-3; TRBD1 agrees at 7 bases. CDR3 length: 16 residues. The germline gives CDR1 MDHEN, CDR2 SYDVKM. The junction had 10 bases not matched to a gene; V was cut back by 2 bases and J by 6 bases.

The chain uses TRBV27 and TRBJ2-1; a weak D match, TRBD2 (6 bases). V was shortened by 5 bases and J by 2 bases, with 22 bases between the two germline ends. The CDR3 runs 18 residues. Germline V lookup: CDR1 MNHEY, CDR2 SMNVEV (reference sequence). CDR3 bases: TGTGCCAGCAGTCCCACGCATCCTACGGGAGCTACCTACAATGAGCAGTTCTTC. It encodes CASSPTHPTGATYNEQFF.

The sample holds a few counts of this clone. The chain links TRBV11-1 to TRBJ1-1; 8 bases line up with TRBD1. Germline V gene sequence: CDR1 SGHAT, CDR2 FQDESV (reference sequence). The trim removed 5 bases at V and 5 bases at J, leaving 4 bases unmatched. The CDR3 sequence is 13 residues long. The CDR3 region is CASSIDRGTEAFF. CDR3 DNA sequence: TGTGCCAGCAGCATAGACAGGGGTACTGAAGCTTTCTTT.

The chain carries TRBV27 and TRBJ2-7; 8 bases are shared with TRBD2. Germline-derived CDR1 and CDR2 are MNHEY and SMNVEV (reference sequence). Trimming at V came to 2 bases and at J to 11 bases, leaving 11 bases not matched to a gene. The CDR3 spans 14 residues. The CDR3 here is CASSLNQPGGEEYF. In DNA, the CDR3 is TGTGCCAGCAGTTTAAATCAACCGGGAGGGGAGGAGTACTTC.

The V gene is TRBV28, the J gene TRBJ2-7, with D unresolved. CDR1 and CDR2 from the germline V gene are MDHEN and SYDVKM. V was cut by 4 bases and J by 3 bases, with 19 bases left in between. The CDR3 is 16 amino acids. This CDR3 is CASSSLGLPTLYEQYF. CDR3 sequence (DNA): TGTGCCAGCAGTTCCCTCGGTCTACCCACCCTCTACGAGCAGTACTTC.

The chain carries TRBV7-2 and TRBJ2-7, with TRBD1 as a possible D gene (6 bases). V was clipped by 5 bases and J by 2 bases, with 10 bases between them. Per germline, CDR1 SGHTA and CDR2 FQGNSA. The CDR3 length is 13 residues. Here the CDR3 DNA reads TGTGCCAGCAGCCCCGGACAGCCCTACGAGCAGTACTTC. Residues: CASSPGQPYEQYF. Using reference TRBV7-2 and TRBJ2-7 for the parts outside the CDR3, the full variable domain is GAGVSQSPSNKVTEKGKDVELRCDPISGHTALYWYRQSLGQGLEFLIYFQGNSAPDKSGLPSDRFSAERTGGSVSTLTIQRTQQEDSAVYLCASSPGQPYEQYFGPGTRLTVT.

The CDR3, as DNA: TGTGCCAGCAGCTTATCAGGGCCCTACGAGCAGTACTTC. Translation: CASSLSGPYEQYF. The V gene is TRBV11-2, the J gene TRBJ2-7, with D perhaps TRBD1 (5 bases). This CDR3 contains 13 residues. CDR1 SGHAT and CDR2 FQNNGV come from the germline V gene. The V end was cut by 2 bases, the J end by 2 bases, with 7 bases between.